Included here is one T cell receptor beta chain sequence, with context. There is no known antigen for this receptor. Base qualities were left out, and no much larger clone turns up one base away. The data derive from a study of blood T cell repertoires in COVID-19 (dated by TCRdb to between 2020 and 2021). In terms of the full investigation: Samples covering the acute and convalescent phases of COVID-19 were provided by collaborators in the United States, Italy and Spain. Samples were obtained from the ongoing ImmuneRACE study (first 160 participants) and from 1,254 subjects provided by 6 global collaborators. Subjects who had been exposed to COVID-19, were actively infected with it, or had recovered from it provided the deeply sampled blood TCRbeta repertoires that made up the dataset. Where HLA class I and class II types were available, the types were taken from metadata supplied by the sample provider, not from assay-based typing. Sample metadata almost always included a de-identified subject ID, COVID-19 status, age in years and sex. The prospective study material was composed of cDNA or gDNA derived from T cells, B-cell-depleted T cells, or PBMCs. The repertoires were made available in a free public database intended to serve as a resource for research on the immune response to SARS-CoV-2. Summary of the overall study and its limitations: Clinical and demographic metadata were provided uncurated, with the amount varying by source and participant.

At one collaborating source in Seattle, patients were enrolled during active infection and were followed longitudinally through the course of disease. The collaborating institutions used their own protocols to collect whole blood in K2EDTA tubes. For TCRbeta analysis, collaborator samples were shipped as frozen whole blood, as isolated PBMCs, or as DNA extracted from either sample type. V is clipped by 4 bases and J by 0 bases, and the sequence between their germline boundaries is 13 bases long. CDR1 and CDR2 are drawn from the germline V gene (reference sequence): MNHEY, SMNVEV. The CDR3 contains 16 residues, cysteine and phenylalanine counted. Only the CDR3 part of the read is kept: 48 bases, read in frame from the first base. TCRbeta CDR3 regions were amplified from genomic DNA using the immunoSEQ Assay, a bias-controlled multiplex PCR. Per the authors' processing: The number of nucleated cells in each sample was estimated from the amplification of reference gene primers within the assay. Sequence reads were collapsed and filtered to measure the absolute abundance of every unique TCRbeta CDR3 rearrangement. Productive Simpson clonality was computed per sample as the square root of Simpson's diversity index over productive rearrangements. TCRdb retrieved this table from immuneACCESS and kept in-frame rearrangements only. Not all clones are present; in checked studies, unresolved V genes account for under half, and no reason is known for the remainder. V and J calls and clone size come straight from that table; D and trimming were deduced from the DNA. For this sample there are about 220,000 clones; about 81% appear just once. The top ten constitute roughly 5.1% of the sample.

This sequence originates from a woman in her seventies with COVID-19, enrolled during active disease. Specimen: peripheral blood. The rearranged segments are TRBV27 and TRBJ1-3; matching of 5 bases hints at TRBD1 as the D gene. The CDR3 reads CASSYRFHYSGNTIYF. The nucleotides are TGTGCCAGCAGTTACAGGTTTCACTACTCTGGAAACACCATATATTTT.